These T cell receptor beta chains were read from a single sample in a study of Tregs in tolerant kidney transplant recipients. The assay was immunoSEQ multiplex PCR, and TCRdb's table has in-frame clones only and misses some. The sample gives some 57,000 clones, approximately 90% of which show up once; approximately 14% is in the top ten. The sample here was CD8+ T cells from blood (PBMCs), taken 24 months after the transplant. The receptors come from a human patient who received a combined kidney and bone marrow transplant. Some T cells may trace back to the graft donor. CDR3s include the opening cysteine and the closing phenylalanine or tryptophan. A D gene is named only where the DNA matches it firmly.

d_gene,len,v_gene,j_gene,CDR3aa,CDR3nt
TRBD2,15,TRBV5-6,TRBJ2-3,CASLLSGRIVDTQYF,TGTGCCAGTTTGTTAAGCGGGAGGATCGTTGATACGCAGTATTTT
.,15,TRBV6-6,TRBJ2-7,CASSPNSGHFYEQYF,TGTGCCAGCAGTCCGAACTCGGGACACTTCTACGAGCAGTACTTC
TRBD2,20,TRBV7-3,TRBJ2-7,CASSSTPLSGTSGSRREQYF,TGTGCCAGCAGCTCAACACCACTCTCCGGGACTAGCGGGAGCAGGAGGGAGCAGTACTTC
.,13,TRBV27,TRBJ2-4,CASAHGSEDIQYF,TGTGCCAGCGCTCACGGGAGTGAGGACATTCAGTACTTC
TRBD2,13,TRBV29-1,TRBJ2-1,CSVVAGEGNEQFF,TGCAGCGTTGTTGCGGGAGAGGGGAATGAGCAGTTCTTC
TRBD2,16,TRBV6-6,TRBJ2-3,CASRELAGGPRDTQYF,TGTGCCAGCAGGGAACTAGCGGGGGGGCCCAGGGATACGCAGTATTTT
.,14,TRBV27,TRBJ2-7,CASSFLAGVNEQYF,TGTGCCAGCAGTTTTCTTGCAGGGGTTAACGAGCAGTACTTC
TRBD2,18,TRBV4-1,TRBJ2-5,CASSQVPLVTSGEETQYF,TGCGCCAGCAGCCAAGTTCCCCTCGTGACTAGCGGGGAAGAGACCCAGTACTTC
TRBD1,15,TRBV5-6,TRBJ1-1,CASSSRQGFDTEAFF,TGTGCCAGCAGCTCACGACAGGGCTTCGACACTGAAGCTTTCTTT
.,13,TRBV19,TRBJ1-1,CASRTGIRTEAFF,TGTGCCAGTCGCACAGGGATCAGAACTGAAGCTTTCTTT
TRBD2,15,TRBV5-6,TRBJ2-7,CASSLGLAEPYEQYF,TGTGCCAGCAGCTTAGGACTAGCGGAACCTTACGAGCAGTACTTC
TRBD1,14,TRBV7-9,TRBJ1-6,CASSQGQGISPLHF,TGTGCCAGCAGCCAGGGACAGGGGATTTCACCCCTCCACTTT
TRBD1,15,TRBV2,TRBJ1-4,CASIPRGRDQEKLFF,TGTGCCAGCATACCCAGGGGGCGCGATCAGGAAAAACTGTTTTTT
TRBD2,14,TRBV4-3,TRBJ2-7,CASSPFAGAYEQYF,TGCGCCAGCAGCCCCTTTGCGGGAGCCTACGAGCAGTACTTC
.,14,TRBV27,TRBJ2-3,CASTVGRPTDTQYF,TGTGCCAGCACCGTGGGGCGGCCCACAGATACGCAGTATTTT
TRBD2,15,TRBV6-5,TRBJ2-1,CASSFWTSGGNEQFF,TGTGCCAGCAGCTTCTGGACTAGCGGGGGGAATGAGCAGTTCTTC
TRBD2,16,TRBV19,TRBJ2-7,CASSIGAGLAEYEQYF,TGTGCCAGTAGTATTGGTGCGGGACTAGCGGAGTACGAGCAGTACTTC